This TCR beta chain emerged from a study of blood T cell repertoires in COVID-19. Overall study context: Both acute and convalescent COVID-19 samples were obtained from the United States, Italy and Spain. T cells, B-cell-depleted T cells, or PBMCs provided the cDNA or gDNA that served as material.

Method: immunoSEQ multiplex PCR; TCRdb's copy keeps in-frame clones and lacks some. The sample holds approximately 130,000 clones, around 86% seen once. Between the trimmed V and J ends, which lost 2 bases and 8 bases, there was a span of 18 bases. CDR3 size: 15 residues. Per germline, CDR1 SGHDN and CDR2 FVKESK. Living in roughly 23 US areas, the participants were between about 18 and 100 years of age. Participants reported their clinical history, and cohort assignment relied on those reports. The clonotype was recovered from a man aged 25 to 40 who had recovered from COVID-19. The sample taken for sequencing was PBMCs or T cells enriched from blood (not recorded which). The chain recombines TRBV14 with TRBJ1-2; tentative D call: TRBD1 (6 bases). Written as DNA, the CDR3 is TGTGCCAGCAGCCAACCCGGGACATCCTCTTCGGGCTACACCTTC. Protein: CASSQPGTSSSGYTF.